What follows are 24 T cell receptor beta chains derived from one specimen sequenced in a study of cytomegalovirus exposure and HLA in healthy donors. PCR involved 60 Vbeta and 13 Jbeta primers. The repertoire was sequenced with immunoSEQ multiplex PCR; TCRdb's copy has only in-frame clones and lacks some. This sample has some 110,000 clones, with roughly 66% found just once. Sequencing was performed on PBMCs. These receptors were collected from a man aged 18-30 years in good health and CMV-seronegative.

This chain links TRBV5-5 with TRBJ2-6, with TRBD1 identical over 10 bases. Trimming at V came to 0 bases and at J to 0 bases, leaving 9 bases not matched to a gene. Germline V gene sequence: CDR1 SGHKS, CDR2 YYEKEE (reference sequence). The CDR3 loop spans 20 amino acids. CDR3 in DNA: TGTGCCAGCAGCTTGGAAGGGGGACAGGGGCATCTCTCTGGGGCCAACGTCCTGACTTTC. Translating it yields CASSLEGGQGHLSGANVLTF.

The gene calls are TRBV19 and TRBJ2-4; D gene unclear. This CDR3 has 19 residues. Germline assignment: CDR1 LNHDA and CDR2 SQIVND (reference sequence). Trimming pared 9 bases from V and 0 bases from J, leaving 27 bases between. CDR3 region: CASTNYPPTVGIAKNIQYF. Written as DNA, the CDR3 is TGTGCCAGCACCAATTATCCCCCAACAGTTGGAATAGCCAAAAACATTCAGTACTTC.

For this clone: Germline and junction disagree at one end, which may indicate a read error. The J gene is TRBJ1-2, the V gene TRBV29-1, with D possibly TRBD1 on 5 matching bases. The CDR3 has 12 amino acids. Germline values: CDR1 SQVTM, CDR2 ANQGSEA. The CDR3 DNA reads as TGCAGCGCCCAACTTGCGGGGACTGGCTACCCCTTC. Translating gives CSAQLAGTGYPF.

This clone came up a few times. The chain recombines TRBV5-1 with TRBJ2-5; D uncertain. V lost 5 bases to trimming and J lost 5 bases, with 16 bases between them. The germline CDR1 and CDR2 sequences are SGHRS and YFSETQ. The CDR3 is 14 residues long. CDR3 residues: CASSRSRARETQYF. Written as DNA, the CDR3 is TGCGCCAGCAGTCGTTCCCGAGCCCGGGAGACCCAGTACTTC.

The CDR3 is CAWSDTIYEQYF. In DNA, the CDR3 is TGTGCCTGGAGTGACACTATATACGAGCAGTACTTC. The rearrangement uses TRBV30 and TRBJ2-5; D remains ambiguous. Near its end, the DNA agrees better with TRBJ2-7, so the J call may be wrong. Germline CDR1 is GTSNPN and CDR2 is SVGIG (reference sequence). The CDR3 totals 12 residues.

The chain joins TRBV2 to TRBJ2-5, with 8 bases aligning to TRBD1. The DNA matches TRBJ2-7 better at its end, which makes the J call doubtful. The CDR3 covers 16 residues. Germline values: CDR1 SNHLY, CDR2 FYNNEI. The CDR3 here is CASSEADGQGGDEQYF. The CDR3 DNA reads TGTGCCAGCAGTGAAGCGGATGGACAGGGCGGCGACGAGCAGTACTTC.

The chain recombines TRBV19 with TRBJ2-7, with TRBD1 matching 9 bases. Looked up from germline, CDR1 is LNHDA and CDR2 is SQIVND (reference sequence). The trim removed 3 bases at V and 3 bases at J, leaving 6 bases unmatched. CDR3 length: 15 amino acids. CDR3 region: CASSIGQGQIYEQYF. The CDR3 nucleotides read TGTGCCAGTAGTATTGGACAGGGGCAGATCTACGAGCAGTACTTC.

Only a few counts were recorded for this clone. The V call is TRBV30, the J call TRBJ2-5; D unclear. V lost 0 bases, J lost 2 bases, and 10 bases lay in between. This CDR3 spans 14 amino acids. From germline, CDR1 is GTSNPN and CDR2 SVGIG (reference sequence). The CDR3 DNA reads as TGTGCCTGGAGTGTAGATCGACTTCAAGAGACCCAGTACTTC. Its translation is CAWSVDRLQETQYF.

This clone was observed a handful of times. This chain connects TRBV27 to TRBJ1-2; possible D gene TRBD1, 6 bases. The length of the CDR3 is 17 residues. Looked up from germline, CDR1 is MNHEY and CDR2 is SMNVEV (reference sequence). V lost 2 bases to trimming and J lost 1 base, with 17 bases between them. In DNA, the CDR3 is TGTGCCAGCAGTTTAGGGGGCGGGAGCTTTCTTAACTATGGCTACACCTTC. Encoded protein: CASSLGGGSFLNYGYTF.

The chain carries TRBV6-5 and TRBJ2-3; 9 bases agree with TRBD1. Germline-derived CDR1 and CDR2 are MNHEY and SVGAGI. V trimming: 5 bases; J trimming: 9 bases; junction bases outside the gene matches: 0. The CDR3 runs to 11 residues. The CDR3 region is CASSTGGTQYF. The CDR3 nucleotides are TGTGCCAGCAGTACAGGGGGCACGCAGTATTTT.

The chain carries TRBV5-1 and TRBJ1-2, with TRBD1 matching over 8 bases. The CDR3 length is 16 residues. V shed 4 bases, J shed 6 bases, and the junction held 14 bases outside the gene matches. Germline lookup yields CDR1 SGHRS and CDR2 YFSETQ. CDR3 protein: CASSPRGLRPADGYTF. The CDR3 DNA follows: TGCGCCAGCAGCCCCAGGGGGCTCCGGCCCGCGGATGGCTACACCTTC.

The table lists this clone with a few counts. The chain employs TRBV7-7 and TRBJ2-1; 14 positions agree with TRBD2. The V gene end was trimmed by 5 bases and the J gene end by 7 bases; junction bases not matched to a gene: 4. The CDR3 length is 15 residues. In germline, CDR1 is SSHAT, CDR2 FNYEAQ (reference sequence). Here the CDR3 DNA reads TGTGCCAGCAGCCACGGACTAGCGGGAGGAAATGAGCAGTTCTTC. Translated: CASSHGLAGGNEQFF.

This clone was counted a few times. The J gene is TRBJ2-5, the V gene TRBV6-5; the match to TRBD2 covers 8 bases. The tail of the sequence fits TRBJ2-7 better, so the J call may be wrong. The CDR3 length is 14 residues. The germline V gene encodes CDR1 MNHEY and CDR2 SVGAGI. The CDR3 region is CASARGGILHEQYF. In nucleotides, the CDR3 is TGTGCCAGCGCGCGCGGGGGGATTTTGCACGAGCAGTACTTC.

This clone was counted only a few times. This chain connects TRBV6-5 to TRBJ1-2, with D possibly matching TRBD1 (5 bases). Germline-derived CDR1 and CDR2 are MNHEY and SVGAGI. CDR3 size: 14 residues. The V gene lost 6 bases and the J gene lost 2 bases, with 13 bases spanning the gap. The CDR3: CASRPYTGNYGYTF. CDR3 DNA: TGTGCCAGCAGACCCTACACAGGAAACTATGGCTACACCTTC.

The gene calls are TRBV10-3 and TRBJ1-1; the D gene is possibly TRBD1 (6 bases). The CDR3 is 15 amino acids. V shed 2 bases and J shed 1 base, with 11 bases lying between them. Germline V gene sequence: CDR1 ENHRY, CDR2 SYGVKD. CDR3 DNA: TGTGCCATCAGTGAGCAGGACAGAAAGAACACTGAAGCTTTCTTT. This codes for CAISEQDRKNTEAFF.

CDR3 protein: CASSQGGQITEAFF. Here the CDR3 DNA reads TGCGCCAGCAGCCAGGGGGGACAGATCACTGAAGCTTTCTTT. The chain has TRBV5-1 and TRBJ1-1, with 7 bases identical to TRBD1. J gave up 4 bases and V 4 bases, and 7 bases lay outside the gene matches. The CDR3 spans 14 residues. The germline CDR1 and CDR2 sequences are SGHRS and YFSETQ.

V gene TRBV5-4 combines with J gene TRBJ2-1, with D maybe TRBD2 (5 bases). CDR1 is SGHNT, CDR2 YYREEE, per germline (reference sequence). Between the trimmed V and J ends, which lost 4 bases and 14 bases, there was a span of 19 bases. The CDR3 length is 13 residues. The CDR3 DNA sequence: TGTGCCAGCAGCCCATCCCAAGCGGACGAGGAGTTCTTC. Translating gives CASSPSQADEEFF.

The rearrangement links TRBV19 to TRBJ2-1, with 12 bases fitting TRBD2. The CDR3 consists of 16 residues. Germline V gene sequence: CDR1 LNHDA, CDR2 SQIVND (reference sequence). V shed 4 bases and J 5 bases; nucleotides not matched to a gene: 6. The CDR3 region has the DNA TGTGCCAGTAGTAAACCCCTAGCGGGGGGGAACAATGAGCAGTTCTTC. As protein: CASSKPLAGGNNEQFF.

The genes are TRBV5-6 and TRBJ2-1; 7 bases match TRBD2. V lost 2 bases, J lost 7 bases, and 6 bases stayed unmatched. The CDR3 loop spans 14 amino acids. Germline V gives CDR1 SGHDT, CDR2 YYEEEE. This chain's CDR3 is CASSLGAGVNEQFF. In nucleotides, the CDR3 is TGTGCCAGCAGCTTAGGGGCGGGGGTAAATGAGCAGTTCTTC.

This clone occurred a few times. The chain recombines TRBV30 with TRBJ2-7, with TRBD2 matching 10 bases. The length of the CDR3 is 14 residues. Trimming removed 2 bases from V and 6 bases from J; junction bases left unmatched: 7. Germline lookup yields CDR1 GTSNPN and CDR2 SVGIG (reference sequence). This CDR3 is CAWSPLAGVGEQYF. The CDR3 nucleotides read TGTGCCTGGAGTCCTCTAGCGGGAGTGGGCGAGCAGTACTTC.

As concerns this clone: Other DNA sequences in this sample translate to the same CDR3. This chain connects TRBV28 to TRBJ2-5, with 10 bases matching TRBD1. The CDR3 covers 15 residues. The V and J ends lost 2 bases and 5 bases, in that order; junction bases with no gene match: 5. From germline, CDR1 is MDHEN and CDR2 SYDVKM. The CDR3 loop reads CASSLPGQGEETQYF. CDR3 in DNA: TGTGCCAGCAGTTTACCCGGACAGGGGGAGGAGACCCAGTACTTC.

The V gene is TRBV5-1, the J gene TRBJ2-1; possible D gene TRBD2, 5 bases. Germline-derived CDR1 and CDR2 are SGHRS and YFSETQ. The V and J ends lost 0 bases and 9 bases respectively, with 16 bases between them. The CDR3 sequence is 15 residues long. In DNA form, the CDR3 reads TGCGCCAGCAGCTTGGAGCGGCTAGGGCCAGGTGAGCAGTTCTTC. Translation: CASSLERLGPGEQFF.

CDR3 DNA sequence: TGTGCCAGCAGTTACTCACCGGGTACGGAAGGTGGCTACACCTTC. It yields the protein CASSYSPGTEGGYTF. This chain connects TRBV6-5 to TRBJ1-2; D is unclear. The CDR3 is 15 residues long. V was clipped by 0 bases and J by 7 bases, with 15 bases between them. CDR1 is MNHEY and CDR2 is SVGAGI in the germline V gene.

This clone was seen more than once but under ten times. Sequence at one end of the junction differs from germline and may be a read error. The V gene is TRBV7-9, the J gene TRBJ2-7; D might be TRBD1 (5 bases). This CDR3 region has 16 residues. Germline CDR1 and CDR2: SEHNR and FQNEAQ (reference sequence). For the CDR3, the DNA is TGTGCCCGCAGCTTAATGTGGTCCGGCAGGGACTACGAGCAGTACTTC. Protein sequence: CARSLMWSGRDYEQYF.